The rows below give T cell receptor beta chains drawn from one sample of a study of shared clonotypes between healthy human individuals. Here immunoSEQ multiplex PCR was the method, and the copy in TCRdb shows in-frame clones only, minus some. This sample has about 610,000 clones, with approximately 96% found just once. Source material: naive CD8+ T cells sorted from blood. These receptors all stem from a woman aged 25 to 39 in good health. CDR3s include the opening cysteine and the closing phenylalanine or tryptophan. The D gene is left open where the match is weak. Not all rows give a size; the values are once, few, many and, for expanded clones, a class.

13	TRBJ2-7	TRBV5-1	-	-	CATSWDGAYEQYF	TGCGCCACCTCATGGGACGGAGCCTACGAGCAGTACTTC
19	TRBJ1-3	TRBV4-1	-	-	CASSQVLSQRTDSGNTIYF	TGCGCCAGCAGCCAAGTACTTTCCCAACGGACCGACTCTGGAAACACCATATATTTT
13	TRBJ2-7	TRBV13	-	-	CASSPPSQYEQYF	TGTGCCAGCAGCCCCCCCTCCCAGTACGAGCAGTACTTC
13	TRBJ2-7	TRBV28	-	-	CASRQAGSYEQYF	TGTGCCAGCAGGCAGGCAGGGTCCTACGAGCAGTACTTC
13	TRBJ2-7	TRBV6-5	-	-	CASSYLGAVEQYF	TGTGCCAGCAGTTACCTGGGCGCGGTCGAGCAGTACTTC
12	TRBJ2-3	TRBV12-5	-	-	CASGLGSDTQYF	TGTGCTAGTGGTTTGGGGTCAGATACGCAGTATTTT
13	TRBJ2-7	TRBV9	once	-	CASSDRNLIEQYF	TGTGCCAGCAGCGACAGGAATCTTATCGAGCAGTACTTC
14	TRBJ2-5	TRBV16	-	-	CASSLRPWGETQYF	TGTGCCAGCAGCCTCCGACCCTGGGGAGAGACCCAGTACTTC
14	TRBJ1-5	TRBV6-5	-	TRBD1	CASSGDSYNQPQHF	TGTGCCAGCAGCGGGGACAGCTACAATCAGCCCCAGCATTTT
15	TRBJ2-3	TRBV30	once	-	CAWSGGQGGTDTQYF	TGTGCCTGGAGTGGGGGCCAAGGGGGCACAGATACGCAGTATTTT
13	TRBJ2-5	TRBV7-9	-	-	CASSLVYQETQYF	TGTGCCAGCAGCTTAGTTTACCAAGAGACCCAGTACTTC
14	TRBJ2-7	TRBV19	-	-	CASSTVAGPYEQYF	TGTGCCAGTAGTACGGTGGCAGGGCCCTACGAGCAGTACTTC
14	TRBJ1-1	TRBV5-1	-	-	CASSLWDMNTEAFF	TGCGCCAGCAGCTTGTGGGACATGAACACTGAAGCTTTCTTT
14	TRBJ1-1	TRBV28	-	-	CASSGVTLNTEAFF	TGTGCCAGCAGTGGCGTCACCCTGAACACTGAAGCTTTCTTT
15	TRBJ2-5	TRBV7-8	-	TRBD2	CASSPSGRNQETQYF	TGTGCCAGCAGCCCTAGCGGGAGGAATCAAGAGACCCAGTACTTC
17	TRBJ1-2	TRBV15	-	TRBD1	CATSRDWGDRGVDGYTF	TGTGCCACCAGCAGAGATTGGGGGGACAGGGGAGTCGATGGCTACACCTTC
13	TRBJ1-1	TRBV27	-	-	CASSWGTSTEAFF	TGTGCCAGCAGTTGGGGCACTAGCACTGAAGCTTTCTTT
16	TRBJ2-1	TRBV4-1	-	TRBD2	CASSQGPSGIYNEQFF	TGCGCCAGCAGCCAAGGGCCTAGCGGGATATATAATGAGCAGTTCTTC
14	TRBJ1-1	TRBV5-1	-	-	CASSLSTLNTEAFF	TGCGCCAGCAGCTTGTCAACCTTGAACACTGAAGCTTTCTTT
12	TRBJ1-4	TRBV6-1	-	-	CASSVYNEKLFF	TGTGCCAGCAGTGTCTATAATGAAAAACTGTTTTTT
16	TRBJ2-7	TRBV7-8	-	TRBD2	CASSSFLAGGPYEQYF	TGTGCCAGCAGCAGTTTTCTAGCGGGGGGTCCCTACGAGCAGTACTTC
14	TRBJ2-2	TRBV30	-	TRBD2	CAWSLEGTSGKNLF	TGTGCCTGGAGTTTAGAAGGGACTAGCGGGAAAAATCTTTTT
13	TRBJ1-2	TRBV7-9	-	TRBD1	CASSLGTGPGYTF	TGTGCCAGCAGCTTAGGGACAGGGCCGGGCTACACCTTC
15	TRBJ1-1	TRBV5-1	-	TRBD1	CASSLRGHMNTEAFF	TGCGCCAGCAGCTTAAGGGGGCACATGAACACTGAAGCTTTCTTT
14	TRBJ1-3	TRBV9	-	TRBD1	CASSDRGTGNTIYF	TGTGCCAGCAGCGACAGGGGGACTGGAAACACCATATATTTT
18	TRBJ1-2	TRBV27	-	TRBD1	CASSPRSSDRGFLYGYTF	TGTGCCAGCAGTCCCCGCTCCTCCGACAGGGGGTTTCTCTATGGCTACACCTTC
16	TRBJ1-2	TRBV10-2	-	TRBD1	CASSETRTGRPSGYTF	TGCGCCAGCAGTGAGACGAGGACAGGGAGACCCTCCGGCTACACCTTC
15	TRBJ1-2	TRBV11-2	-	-	CASSPSRGVNYGYTF	TGTGCCAGCAGCCCAAGCAGGGGAGTTAACTATGGCTACACCTTC
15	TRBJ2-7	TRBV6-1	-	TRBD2	CASSESSGSPYEQYF	TGTGCCAGCAGTGAATCTAGCGGGAGCCCCTACGAGCAGTACTTC
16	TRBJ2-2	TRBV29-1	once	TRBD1	CSAYLEDRGRPGELFF	TGCAGCGCATATCTCGAGGACAGGGGGCGACCCGGGGAGCTGTTTTTT
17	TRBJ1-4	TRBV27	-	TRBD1	CASSFRDRVGTNEKLFF	TGTGCCAGCAGTTTCCGGGACAGGGTCGGAACTAATGAAAAACTGTTTTTT
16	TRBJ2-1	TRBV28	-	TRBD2	CASSPVLAGGNNEQFF	TGTGCCAGCAGTCCGGTACTAGCGGGAGGTAACAATGAGCAGTTCTTC
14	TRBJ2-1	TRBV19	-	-	CASSIRGTYNEQFF	TGTGCCAGTAGTATTCGGGGGACTTACAATGAGCAGTTCTTC
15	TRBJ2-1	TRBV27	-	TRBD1	CASRSGQGALGEQFF	TGTGCCAGCAGGTCCGGACAGGGGGCATTGGGTGAGCAGTTCTTC
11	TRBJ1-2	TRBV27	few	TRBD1	CASGTGYGYTF	TGTGCCTCCGGGACAGGATATGGCTACACCTTC
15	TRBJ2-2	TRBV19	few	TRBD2	CASSTGTSAPGELFF	TGTGCCAGTAGTACCGGGACTAGCGCCCCCGGGGAGCTGTTTTTT
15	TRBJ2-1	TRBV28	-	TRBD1	CASSPRTGPRNEQFF	TGTGCCAGCAGTCCCAGGACAGGGCCACGGAATGAGCAGTTCTTC
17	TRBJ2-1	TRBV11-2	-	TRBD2	CASSQVRAGDPGDEQFF	TGTGCCAGCAGCCAAGTCCGGGCGGGAGACCCCGGGGATGAGCAGTTCTTC
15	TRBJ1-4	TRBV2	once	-	CASEGGGPSNEKLFF	TGTGCCAGCGAAGGGGGGGGGCCGTCTAATGAAAAACTGTTTTTT
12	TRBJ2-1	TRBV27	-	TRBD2	CASSYGTTEQFF	TGTGCCAGCAGTTATGGGACTACCGAGCAGTTCTTC
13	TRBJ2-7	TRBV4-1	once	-	CASSPSTSPEQYF	TGCGCCAGCAGCCCCAGCACTAGCCCCGAGCAGTACTTC
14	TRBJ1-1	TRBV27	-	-	CASSLGRTNTEAFF	TGTGCCAGCAGTTTGGGCAGGACGAACACTGAAGCTTTCTTT
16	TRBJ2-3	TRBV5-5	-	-	CASSPDWTEFTDTQYF	TGTGCCAGCAGCCCAGATTGGACGGAATTCACAGATACGCAGTATTTT
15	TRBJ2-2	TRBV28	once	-	CASSFPQQDTGELFF	TGTGCCAGCAGTTTTCCTCAACAGGACACCGGGGAGCTGTTTTTT
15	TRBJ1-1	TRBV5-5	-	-	CASSLKFPQGTEAFF	TGTGCCAGCAGCTTAAAGTTCCCACAGGGCACTGAAGCTTTCTTT
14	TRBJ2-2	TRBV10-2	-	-	CASSESRVYGELFF	TGCGCCAGCAGTGAGTCTCGGGTCTACGGGGAGCTGTTTTTT
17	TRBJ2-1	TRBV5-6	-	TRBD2	CASSPITGTSGYNEQFF	TGTGCCAGCAGCCCTATAACCGGGACTAGCGGATACAATGAGCAGTTCTTC
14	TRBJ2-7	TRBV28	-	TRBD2	CASSLTSGSREQYF	TGTGCCAGCAGTCTGACTAGCGGGAGTCGAGAGCAGTACTTC
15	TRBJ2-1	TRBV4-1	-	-	CASRLTPTPYNEQFF	TGCGCCAGCAGGCTAACTCCGACTCCTTACAATGAGCAGTTCTTC
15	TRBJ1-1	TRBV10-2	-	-	CASSDPKGGSTEAFF	TGCGCCAGCAGTGACCCGAAGGGGGGGAGCACTGAAGCTTTCTTT
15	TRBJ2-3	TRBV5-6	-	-	CASSFWDFSTDTQYF	TGTGCCAGCAGCTTTTGGGACTTTAGCACAGATACGCAGTATTTT
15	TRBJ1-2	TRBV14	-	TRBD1	CASSLVDRAGYGYTF	TGTGCCAGCAGCCTAGTGGACAGGGCCGGCTATGGCTACACCTTC
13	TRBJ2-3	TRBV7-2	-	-	CARRQASTDTQYF	TGTGCCAGAAGACAGGCTAGCACAGATACGCAGTATTTT
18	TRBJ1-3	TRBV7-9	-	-	CASSLGVVAPIAGNTIYF	TGTGCCAGCAGCTTAGGGGTTGTGGCACCCATTGCTGGAAACACCATATATTTT
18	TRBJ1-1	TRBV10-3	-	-	CAISGTVLSIGGNTEAFF	TGTGCCATCAGTGGTACCGTGCTATCGATCGGGGGGAACACTGAAGCTTTCTTT
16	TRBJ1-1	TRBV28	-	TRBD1	CASSLYTGQVNTEAFF	TGTGCCAGCAGCCTATATACTGGACAGGTGAACACTGAAGCTTTCTTT
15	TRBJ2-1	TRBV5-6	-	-	CASSSTGGTYNEQFF	TGTGCCAGCAGCTCGACTGGCGGGACCTACAATGAGCAGTTCTTC
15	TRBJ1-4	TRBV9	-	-	CASSVEGTTNEKLFF	TGTGCCAGCAGCGTAGAAGGGACAACTAATGAAAAACTGTTTTTT
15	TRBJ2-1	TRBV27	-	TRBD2	CASCPLAGGSGEQFF	TGTGCCAGTTGCCCTTTAGCGGGAGGATCTGGCGAGCAGTTCTTC
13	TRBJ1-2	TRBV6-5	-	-	CASSRLGEHGYTF	TGTGCCAGCAGCCGGTTGGGGGAGCATGGCTACACCTTC